This T cell receptor beta chain stems from a study of blood T cell repertoires in COVID-19. On the study more broadly: PBMCs, B-cell-depleted T cells, or T cells provided the cDNA or gDNA that made up the material.

Each participant's cohort was designated according to participant-reported clinical history. Authors' analysis steps: Researchers report that nucleated cell counts were estimated from reference gene primer amplification. The repertoire was sequenced with immunoSEQ multiplex PCR; TCRdb's copy has only in-frame clones and lacks some. V and J calls and clone size are copied from that table; D and trimming were computed from the DNA. The table includes about 400,000 clones, about nine tenths detected once. Trimming removed 1 base at V and 3 bases at J, with 10 bases between. The CDR3 is 14 amino acids. CDR1 is SGHTS, CDR2 YDEGEE, per germline.

The sample comprised PBMCs or T cells enriched from blood (not recorded which). This sequence was found in a woman aged 30 to 39 who had recovered from COVID-19. J is TRBJ1-2 and V is TRBV5-8; D uncertain. The CDR3 bases are TGTGCCAGCAGCTTGCACAGTATCTACTATGGCTACACCTTC. Its protein is CASSLHSIYYGYTF.